This T cell receptor (beta chain) was sequenced during a study of blood T cell repertoires in COVID-19. Study background: Sites in the United States, Italy and Spain provided acute and convalescent COVID-19 samples. Sources were T cells, B-cell-depleted T cells, or PBMCs; the material itself was cDNA or gDNA.

Sequencing was performed with immunoSEQ multiplex PCR; in TCRdb, only in-frame clones are kept and a portion is missing. The repertoire holds 360,000 or so clones, with approximately 89% as singletons. Everyone who took part was 18 to 89 years old, and they came from 24 US areas. Donors in Cohort 3 counted as recovered after two negative PCRs, clearance, or symptom resolution. Trimming took 2 bases from V and 4 from J; bases not matched to a gene: 8. Germline values: CDR1 MNHEY, CDR2 SVGEGT. The CDR3 sequence is 15 residues long. The sequenced sample was PBMCs or T cells enriched from blood (not recorded which). This TCR derives from a woman aged 25 to 45 who had recovered from COVID-19. The chain couples TRBV6-2 or TRBV6-3 to TRBJ2-7, with TRBD1 matching 7 bases. CDR3 nucleotides: TGTGCCAGCAGTTACCCTACAGGGGCCCCTTACGAGCAGTACTTC. This encodes CASSYPTGAPYEQYF.